The source of this TCR beta chain is a study of metastatic and nonmetastatic thyroid tumors. Across the whole study: Peripheral blood and tumor or nodule samples from malignant and benign thyroid patients were compared. Overall study findings and caveats: Reported TCR beta diversity, measured in blood and tumor, was significantly higher for malignant thyroid tumors than for benign nodules.

This clone was seen repeatedly, ten times or more. Its antigen is unknown. Each patient went into thyroid surgery without having received any treatment. This CDR3 region has 12 residues. V shed 1 base and J shed 6 bases, with 3 bases lying between them. CDR1 is MGHDK, CDR2 SYGVNS, per germline. TCRdb reprocessed the PCR reads via MiXCR. The sample contains roughly 63,000 clones, 15% to 20% of which appear only once. The chain employs TRBV25-1 and TRBJ2-2; D not certain. What was sequenced was blood. This TCR derives from a male donor with papillary thyroid cancer or a benign thyroid nodule (not recorded which). Some clones in this sample may be carry-over from other donors' samples. The CDR3 sequence is CASSEWAGELFF. CDR3 nucleotide sequence: TGTGCCAGCAGTGAATGGGCCGGGGAGCTGTTTTTT.